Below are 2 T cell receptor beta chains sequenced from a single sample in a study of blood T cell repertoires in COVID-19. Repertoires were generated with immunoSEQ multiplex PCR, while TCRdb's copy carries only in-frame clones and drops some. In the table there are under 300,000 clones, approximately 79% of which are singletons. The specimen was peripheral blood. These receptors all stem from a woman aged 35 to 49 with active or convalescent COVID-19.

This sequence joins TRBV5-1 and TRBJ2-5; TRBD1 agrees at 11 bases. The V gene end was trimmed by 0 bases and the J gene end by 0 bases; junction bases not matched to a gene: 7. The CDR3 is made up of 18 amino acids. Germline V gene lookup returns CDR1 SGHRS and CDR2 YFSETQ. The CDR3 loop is CASSLALGQGGYQETQYF. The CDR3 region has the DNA TGCGCCAGCAGCTTGGCCTTGGGACAGGGGGGGTACCAAGAGACCCAGTACTTC.

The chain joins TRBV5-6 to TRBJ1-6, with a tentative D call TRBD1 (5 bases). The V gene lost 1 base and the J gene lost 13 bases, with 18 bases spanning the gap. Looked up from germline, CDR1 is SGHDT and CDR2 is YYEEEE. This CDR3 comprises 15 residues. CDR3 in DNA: TGTGCCAGCAGCTTGACCGGGACTGGGACGGGGCCCCTCCACTTT. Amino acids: CASSLTGTGTGPLHF.